The 29 T cell receptor beta chains below come from one sample, sequenced in a study of T cells in Graves' hyperthyroidism and ophthalmopathy. TCR beta CDR3 region amplification was performed from RNA transcripts. The TCR CDR3 was amplified in a first-round RT-PCR using the HTBI primer set. Via MiXCR, TCRdb re-called the multiplex PCR reads, giving one row per CDR3 protein. The sample holds around 620,000 distinct CDR3 sequences; 14% are singletons and the top ten take approximately 6.4%. Sequencing was performed on blood. The receptor source for this set is a woman aged 18 to 35 with Graves' ophthalmopathy.

About this clonotype itself: An end of the junction differs from the germline gene, which may be a read error. The rearrangement links TRBV7-2 to TRBJ2-1; 14 nucleotides match TRBD2. This CDR3 is 19 amino acids long. Per germline, CDR1 SGHTA and CDR2 FQGNSA. CDR3 loop: CAGSLGTRLAGGPNNEQFF. CDR3 DNA sequence: TGTGCCGGCAGCTTGGGGACCCGACTAGCGGGAGGGCCGAACAATGAGCAGTTCTTC.

In this sample, this clonotype turned up many times. The chain links TRBV28 to TRBJ1-6; TRBD1 might be the D (6 bases). CDR1 MDHEN and CDR2 SYDVKM come from the germline V gene. V was cut by 8 bases and J by 7 bases, with 18 bases left in between. This CDR3 comprises 15 residues. In nucleotides, the CDR3 is TGTGCCAGCGGCCACGGGACAAGGGGCAATTCACCCCTCCACTTT. Amino acid sequence: CASGHGTRGNSPLHF.

This clonotype showed up many times. The chain joins TRBV2 to TRBJ2-7; D may be TRBD2 (5 bases). Between the trimmed V and J ends, which lost 6 bases and 0 bases, there was a span of 15 bases. The CDR3 length is 15 residues. Germline V gives CDR1 SNHLY, CDR2 FYNNEI. The DNA for the CDR3 is TGTGCCAGCAGACCGGACTCATTTAGCTCCTACGAGCAGTACTTC. Translation: CASRPDSFSSYEQYF.

This clonotype was found many times. The chain joins TRBV5-8 to TRBJ1-1, with D possibly being TRBD1 (6 bases). V lost 1 base and J 5 bases, leaving 18 bases between the germline ends. The CDR3 extends over 16 amino acids. Germline CDR1 and CDR2: SGHTS and YDEGEE. This CDR3 is CASSLKGNTQGTEAFF. CDR3 nucleotides: TGTGCCAGCAGCTTGAAAGGTAACACCCAGGGGACTGAAGCTTTCTTT.

In its sample, this clonotype was seen a few times. The V and J genes are TRBV7-9 and TRBJ2-7, with a weak D call TRBD1 (5 bases). This CDR3 has 14 amino acids. V was clipped by 5 bases and J by 5 bases, with 16 bases between them. CDR1 SEHNR and CDR2 FQNEAQ come from the germline V gene (reference sequence). CDR3 sequence (DNA): TGTGCCAGCAGCAAGCGTCAGGGCAGCCACGAGCAGTACTTC. Amino acid sequence: CASSKRQGSHEQYF.

This clonotype has a count of ten or more. The chain couples TRBV29-1 to TRBJ2-5, with TRBD1 matching over 9 bases. V lost 7 bases to trimming and J lost 0 bases; unmatched junction nucleotides: 6. Per germline, CDR1 SQVTM and CDR2 ANQGSEA. CDR3 length equals 14 residues. CDR3 nucleotides: TGCAGCGCCTGGACAGGGGAGTACCAAGAGACCCAGTACTTC. Amino acid sequence: CSAWTGEYQETQYF.

This clonotype came up many times. The J gene is TRBJ1-1, the V gene TRBV6-2 or TRBV6-3, with unresolved D. CDR1 is MNHEY and CDR2 is SVGEGT in the germline V gene. Trimming pared 6 bases from V and 1 base from J, leaving 12 bases between. CDR3 length: 14 residues. As DNA, the CDR3 is TGTGCCAGCAGACTCCTTGGATGGAACACTGAAGCTTTCTTT. Its protein product is CASRLLGWNTEAFF.

The chain carries TRBV4-1 and TRBJ2-7, with TRBD2 as a possible D gene (6 bases). CDR3 length: 16 amino acids. CDR1 and CDR2 (germline): MGHRA, YSYEKL. Trimming took 0 bases from V and 2 from J, leaving 14 bases between them. CDR3 sequence: CASSQDGRDWAYEQYF. CDR3 in DNA: TGCGCCAGCAGCCAAGACGGCCGGGACTGGGCCTACGAGCAGTACTTC.

This chain uses TRBV7-8 with TRBJ1-5; D remains ambiguous. The germline gives CDR1 SGHVS, CDR2 FQNEAQ. The CDR3 consists of 17 residues. V was shortened by 5 bases and J by 0 bases, with 17 bases between the two germline ends. The DNA of the CDR3 is TGTGCCAGCAGCCCGCTTTCCGCTTTTTTTAGCAATCAGCCCCAGCATTTT. Protein sequence: CASSPLSAFFSNQPQHF.

This clonotype was observed at least ten times. The rearrangement joins TRBV12-3 or TRBV12-4 to TRBJ1-1; D perhaps matches TRBD1 (5 bases). V was pared by 6 bases and J by 5 bases, with 13 bases between. The CDR3 sequence is 13 residues long. As DNA, the CDR3 is TGTGCCAGCAGCAGGGAAATGAGGACTGAAGCTTTCTTT. Amino acid sequence: CASSREMRTEAFF.

CDR3 nucleotides: TGTGCCAGCAGTCTCGACTTGGGGCCCTTCACAGATACGCAGTATTTT. Its protein is CASSLDLGPFTDTQYF. This chain connects TRBV6-1 to TRBJ2-3; D possibly corresponds to TRBD1 (5 bases). The CDR3 runs 16 residues. Trimming pared 5 bases from V and 2 bases from J, leaving 17 bases between. Germline loops: CDR1 MNHNS, CDR2 SASEGT.

This clonotype was seen at least ten times. The gene calls are TRBV2 and TRBJ2-7; a possible D gene is TRBD2 (5 bases). Trimming removed 6 bases from V and 1 base from J, with 10 bases in between. The germline gives CDR1 SNHLY, CDR2 FYNNEI. The CDR3 covers 13 residues. In DNA, the CDR3 is TGTGCCAGCAGACTAGAAAGGTCCTACGAGCAGTACTTC. Translating gives CASRLERSYEQYF.

In this sample, this clonotype turned up many times. V gene TRBV28 combines with J gene TRBJ1-1, with D possibly being TRBD1 (6 bases). The V gene lost 6 bases and the J gene lost 1 base, with 18 bases spanning the gap. The CDR3 totals 16 residues. From germline, CDR1 is MDHEN and CDR2 SYDVKM. Here the CDR3 reads CASRGGDPTGNTEAFF. The CDR3 DNA reads as TGTGCCAGCAGAGGGGGGGATCCGACAGGGAACACTGAAGCTTTCTTT.

Many counts were recorded for this clonotype. The V gene is TRBV29-1, the J gene TRBJ2-5; no reliable D call. CDR3 length: 13 residues. The germline V and J ends were trimmed by 3 bases and 2 bases, with 10 bases remaining between them. Germline lookup yields CDR1 SQVTM and CDR2 ANQGSEA. CDR3 sequence (DNA): TGCAGCGTTGAGTCGGCTACACAAGAGACCCAGTACTTC. It encodes CSVESATQETQYF.

This sequence joins TRBV4-1 and TRBJ1-1; D possibly corresponds to TRBD1 (6 bases). Germline CDR1 is MGHRA and CDR2 is YSYEKL. The CDR3 loop spans 15 amino acids. Trimming shortened V by 2 bases and J by 1 base, and 11 bases separated the two germline ends. The CDR3 loop reads CASSQNRVGNTEAFF. CDR3 coding DNA: TGCGCCAGCAGCCAAAACAGGGTGGGGAACACTGAAGCTTTCTTT.

This clonotype came up a few times. A clone one base away is much larger, so this may be a read error. The chain has TRBV20-1 and TRBJ2-2; 9 bases line up with TRBD2. Trimming cost V 5 bases and J 5 bases; bases outside gene matches: 6. Germline values: CDR1 DFQATT, CDR2 SNEGSKA (reference sequence). This CDR3 has 14 amino acids. The CDR3 DNA follows: TGCAGTGCTGGAGCTAGCGGGATTACCGGGGAGCTGTTTTTT. Its protein product is CSAGASGITGELFF.

The rearrangement joins TRBV9 to TRBJ2-5; 16 positions agree with TRBD2. V trimming: 5 bases; J trimming: 7 bases; junction bases outside the gene matches: 14. CDR1 and CDR2 (germline): SGDLS, YYNGEE. The CDR3 is 18 amino acids. The chain's CDR3 is CASSDPGLAGGGRRTQYF. Here the CDR3 DNA reads TGTGCCAGCAGTGATCCGGGACTAGCGGGAGGGGGTAGGAGGACCCAGTACTTC.

This clonotype was recorded many times. V and J are TRBV7-9 and TRBJ2-7; tentative D call: TRBD2 (5 bases). V lost 2 bases, J lost 6 bases, and 8 bases lay in between. This CDR3 contains 12 residues. Germline CDR1 and CDR2: SEHNR and FQNEAQ (reference sequence). CDR3 in amino acids: CASSLSGGEQYF. The CDR3 nucleotides read TGTGCCAGCAGCTTAAGCGGTGGCGAGCAGTACTTC.

This clonotype showed up just a few times. J is TRBJ2-3 and V is TRBV29-1; D gene ambiguous. V lost 7 bases and J 3 bases, leaving 14 bases between the germline ends. CDR1 SQVTM and CDR2 ANQGSEA come from the germline V gene. The CDR3 has 13 residues. For the CDR3, the DNA is TGCAGCGCCCGTGGGGAAATAACAGATACGCAGTATTTT. As protein: CSARGEITDTQYF.

The J gene is TRBJ1-2, the V gene TRBV5-8; 8 positions agree with TRBD1. J was trimmed by 4 bases and V by 7 bases; bases with no gene match: 6. Germline CDR1 and CDR2: SGHTS and YDEGEE. The CDR3 is 13 residues long. In DNA form, the CDR3 reads TGTGCCAGCGACACCGACAGGGGCTATGGCTACACCTTC. It encodes CASDTDRGYGYTF. Complete variable domain (other parts from reference TRBV5-8 and TRBJ1-2): EAGVTQSPTHLIKTRGQQATLRCSPISGHTSVYWYQQALGLGLQFLLWYDEGEERNRGNFPPRFSGRQFPNYSSELNVNALELEDSALYLCASDTDRGYGYTFGSGTRLTVV.

The chain joins TRBV3-1 to TRBJ1-2; 8 nucleotides line up with TRBD1. The V gene end was trimmed by 1 base and the J gene end by 6 bases; junction bases not matched to a gene: 10. Germline lookup yields CDR1 LGHDT and CDR2 YNNKEL (reference sequence). The length of the CDR3 is 16 residues. CDR3 loop: CASSQAGGRGLNGYTF. The CDR3 nucleotides are TGTGCCAGCAGCCAAGCCGGAGGCAGGGGGCTTAATGGCTACACCTTC. Looking up the rest from reference TRBV3-1 and TRBJ1-2 gives the full variable domain: DTAVSQTPKYLVTQMGNDKSIKCEQNLGHDTMYWYKQDSKKFLKIMFSYNNKELIINETVPNRFSPKSPDKAHLNLHINSLELGDSAVYFCASSQAGGRGLNGYTFGSGTRLTVV.

The table lists this clonotype with many counts. The chain has TRBV7-8 and TRBJ2-7, with 9 bases matching TRBD1. Unmatched junction bases numbered 8, after V lost 5 bases and J lost 0 bases. Looked up from germline, CDR1 is SGHVS and CDR2 is FQNEAQ. The CDR3 consists of 16 residues. The CDR3 region has the DNA TGTGCCAGCAGCCTCGTACCGGGACAGGGCTCCTACGAGCAGTACTTC. Translated: CASSLVPGQGSYEQYF.

The V call is TRBV20-1, the J call TRBJ2-1; TRBD2 matches 8 bases. The CDR3 sequence is 15 residues long. Trimming took 5 bases from V and 8 from J; bases not matched to a gene: 14. CDR1 is DFQATT, CDR2 SNEGSKA, per germline (reference sequence). This chain's CDR3 is CSAPLTSDLTDEQFF. The CDR3 nucleotides read TGCAGTGCTCCACTGACTAGCGACTTAACGGATGAGCAGTTCTTC.

This clonotype occurred many times. The chain is built from TRBV6-2 or TRBV6-3 and TRBJ2-7; D not certain. This CDR3 spans 17 amino acids. The V and J ends lost 0 bases and 1 base respectively, with 16 bases between them. Germline-derived CDR1 and CDR2 are MNHEY and SVGEGT. The CDR3 nucleotides read TGTGCCAGCAGTTACTCGAACTTCTTTGACGGATCCTACGAGCAGTACTTC. Translation gives CASSYSNFFDGSYEQYF.

The genes are TRBV10-3 and TRBJ1-5; 8 nucleotides align to TRBD1. J lost 9 bases, V lost 4 bases, and 8 bases had no gene match. This CDR3 contains 14 residues. Germline CDR1 is ENHRY and CDR2 is SYGVKD. This CDR3 reads CAISGRVGQGPQHF. CDR3 coding DNA: TGTGCCATCAGTGGCAGAGTCGGACAGGGGCCCCAGCATTTT.

Ten or more counts support this clonotype. The rearrangement links TRBV28 to TRBJ2-1; TRBD2 agrees at 9 bases. CDR3 length: 17 amino acids. V trimming: 2 bases; J trimming: 2 bases; junction bases outside the gene matches: 7. Germline assignment: CDR1 MDHEN and CDR2 SYDVKM. The chain's CDR3 is CASSLPHLAGPYNEQFF. The CDR3 DNA is TGTGCCAGCAGTTTACCACACCTAGCGGGACCCTACAATGAGCAGTTCTTC.

This clonotype appeared many times. The chain combines TRBV12-3 or TRBV12-4 with TRBJ1-1; the match to TRBD1 covers 7 bases. This CDR3 spans 14 amino acids. V gave up 7 bases and J gave up 1 base; unmatched junction bases: 6. CDR3 sequence: CASTRQGQNTEAFF. DNA of the CDR3: TGTGCCAGCACCCGACAGGGCCAGAACACTGAAGCTTTCTTT.

This clonotype was counted many times. The V gene is TRBV18, the J gene TRBJ1-2; D not certain. Germline V gene sequence: CDR1 KGHSH, CDR2 LQKENI. V lost 1 base, J lost 2 bases, and 8 bases lay in between. The CDR3 has 14 amino acids. The CDR3 DNA reads as TGTGCCAGCTCACCACAGGAAGGAAACTATGGCTACACCTTC. Amino acids: CASSPQEGNYGYTF.

This clonotype was detected many times. The V gene is TRBV10-3, the J gene TRBJ1-1, with a weak D call TRBD1 (5 bases). Germline V lookup: CDR1 ENHRY, CDR2 SYGVKD. The CDR3 runs to 15 residues. V lost 4 bases to trimming and J lost 1 base, with 13 bases between them. The DNA for the CDR3 is TGTGCCATCAGTGGACAGTCGGTTAGGAACACTGAAGCTTTCTTT. It yields the protein CAISGQSVRNTEAFF.